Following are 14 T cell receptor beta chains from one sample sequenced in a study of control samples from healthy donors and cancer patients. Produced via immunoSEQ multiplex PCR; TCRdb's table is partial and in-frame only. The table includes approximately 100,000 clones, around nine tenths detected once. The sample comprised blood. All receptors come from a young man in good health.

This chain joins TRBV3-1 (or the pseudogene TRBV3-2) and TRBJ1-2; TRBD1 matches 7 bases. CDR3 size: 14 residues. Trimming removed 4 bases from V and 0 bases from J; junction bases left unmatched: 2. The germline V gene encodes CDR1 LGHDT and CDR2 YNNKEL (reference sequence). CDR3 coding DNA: TGTGCCAGCAGCCGCGGACAGGCTAACTATGGCTACACCTTC. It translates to CASSRGQANYGYTF.

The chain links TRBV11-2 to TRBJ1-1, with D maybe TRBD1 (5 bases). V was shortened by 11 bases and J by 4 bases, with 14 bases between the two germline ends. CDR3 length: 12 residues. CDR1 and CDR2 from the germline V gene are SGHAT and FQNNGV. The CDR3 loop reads CAWGPGGTEAFF. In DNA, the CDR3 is TGTGCCTGGGGACCCGGCGGCACTGAAGCTTTCTTT.

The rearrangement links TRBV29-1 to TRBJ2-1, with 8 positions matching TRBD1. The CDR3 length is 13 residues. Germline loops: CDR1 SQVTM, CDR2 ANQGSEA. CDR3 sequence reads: CSLRTGTYNEQFF. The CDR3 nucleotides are TGCAGTCTAAGGACAGGGACCTACAATGAGCAGTTCTTC.

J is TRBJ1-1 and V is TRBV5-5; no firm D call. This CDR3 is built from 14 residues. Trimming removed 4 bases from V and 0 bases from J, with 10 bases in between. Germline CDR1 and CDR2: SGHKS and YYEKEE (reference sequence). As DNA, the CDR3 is TGTGCCAGCAGCGGGTATGCGTTGAACACTGAAGCTTTCTTT. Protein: CASSGYALNTEAFF.

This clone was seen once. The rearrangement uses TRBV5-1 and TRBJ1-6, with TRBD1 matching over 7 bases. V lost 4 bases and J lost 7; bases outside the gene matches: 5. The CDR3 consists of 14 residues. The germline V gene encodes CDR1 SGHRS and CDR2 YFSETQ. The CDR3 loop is CASSLGQRNSPLHF. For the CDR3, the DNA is TGCGCCAGCAGCCTGGGACAGAGGAATTCACCCCTCCACTTT.

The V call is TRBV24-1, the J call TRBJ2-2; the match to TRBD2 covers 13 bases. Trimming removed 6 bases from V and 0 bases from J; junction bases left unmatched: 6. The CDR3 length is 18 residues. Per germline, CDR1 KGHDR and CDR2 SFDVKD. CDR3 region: CATSYGLAGATNTGELFF. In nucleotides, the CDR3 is TGTGCCACCAGTTATGGACTAGCGGGGGCGACGAACACCGGGGAGCTGTTTTTT.

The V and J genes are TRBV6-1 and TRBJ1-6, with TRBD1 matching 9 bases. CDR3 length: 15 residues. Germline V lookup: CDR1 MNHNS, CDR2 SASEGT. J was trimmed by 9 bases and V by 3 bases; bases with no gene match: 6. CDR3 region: CASSDEGQGFSPLHF. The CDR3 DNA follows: TGTGCCAGCAGTGACGAGGGACAGGGTTTTTCACCCCTCCACTTT.

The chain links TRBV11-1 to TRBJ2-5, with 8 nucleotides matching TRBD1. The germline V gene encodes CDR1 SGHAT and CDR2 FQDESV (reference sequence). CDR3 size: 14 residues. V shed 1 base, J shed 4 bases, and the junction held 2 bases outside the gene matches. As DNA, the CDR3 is TGTGCCAGCAGCTTAGTAGACAGGGGAGAGACCCAGTACTTC. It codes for CASSLVDRGETQYF.

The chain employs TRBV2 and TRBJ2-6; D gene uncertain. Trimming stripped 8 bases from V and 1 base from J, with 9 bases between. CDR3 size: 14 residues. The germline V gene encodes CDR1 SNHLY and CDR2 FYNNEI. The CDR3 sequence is CASLTESGANVLTF. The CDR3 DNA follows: TGTGCCAGCCTAACAGAATCTGGGGCCAACGTCCTGACTTTC.

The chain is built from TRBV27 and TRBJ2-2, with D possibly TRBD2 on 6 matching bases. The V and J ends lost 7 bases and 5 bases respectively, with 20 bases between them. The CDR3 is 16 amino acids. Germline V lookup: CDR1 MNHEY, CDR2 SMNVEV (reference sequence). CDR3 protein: CASTLGGFRGTGELFF. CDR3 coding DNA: TGTGCCAGCACCCTTGGGGGGTTTAGGGGAACCGGGGAGCTGTTTTTT.

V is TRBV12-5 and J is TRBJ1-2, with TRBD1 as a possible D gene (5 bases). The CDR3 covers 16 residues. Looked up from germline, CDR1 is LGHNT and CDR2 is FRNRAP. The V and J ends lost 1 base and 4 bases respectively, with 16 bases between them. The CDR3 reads CASGLGSLGPGYGYTF. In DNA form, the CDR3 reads TGTGCTAGTGGTTTGGGGTCGTTGGGGCCAGGCTATGGCTACACCTTC.

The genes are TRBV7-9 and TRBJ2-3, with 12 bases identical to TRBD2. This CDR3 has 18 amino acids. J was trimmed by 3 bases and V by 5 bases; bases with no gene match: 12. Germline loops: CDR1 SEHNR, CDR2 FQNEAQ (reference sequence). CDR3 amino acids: CASSPPRLAGGPTDTQYF. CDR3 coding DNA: TGTGCCAGCAGCCCTCCGAGGCTAGCGGGGGGGCCAACAGATACGCAGTATTTT.

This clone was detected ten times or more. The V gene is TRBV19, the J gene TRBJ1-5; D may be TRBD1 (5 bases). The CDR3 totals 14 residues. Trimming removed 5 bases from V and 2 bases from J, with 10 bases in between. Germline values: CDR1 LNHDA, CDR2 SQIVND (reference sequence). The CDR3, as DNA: TGTGCCAGTAGTCCGGGGGAAGGCAATCAGCCCCAGCATTTT. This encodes CASSPGEGNQPQHF.

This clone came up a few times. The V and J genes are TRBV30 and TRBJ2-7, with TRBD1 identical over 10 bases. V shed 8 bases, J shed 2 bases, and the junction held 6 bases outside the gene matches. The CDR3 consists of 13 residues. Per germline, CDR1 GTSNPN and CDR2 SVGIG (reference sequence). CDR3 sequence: CAATGTGAYEQYF. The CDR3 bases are TGTGCCGCCACCGGGACAGGGGCCTACGAGCAGTACTTC.